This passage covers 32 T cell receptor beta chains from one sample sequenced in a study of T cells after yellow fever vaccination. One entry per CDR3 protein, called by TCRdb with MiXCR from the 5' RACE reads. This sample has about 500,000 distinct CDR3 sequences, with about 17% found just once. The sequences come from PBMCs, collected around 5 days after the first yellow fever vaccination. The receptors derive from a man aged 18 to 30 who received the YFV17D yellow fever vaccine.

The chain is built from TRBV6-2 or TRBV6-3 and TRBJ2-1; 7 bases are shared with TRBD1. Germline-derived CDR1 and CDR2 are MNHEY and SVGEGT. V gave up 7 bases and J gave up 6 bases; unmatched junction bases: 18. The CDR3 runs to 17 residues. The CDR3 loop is CASIRLLTTGLANEQFF. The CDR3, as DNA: TGTGCCAGCATTCGACTACTTACGACAGGGTTGGCCAATGAGCAGTTCTTC.

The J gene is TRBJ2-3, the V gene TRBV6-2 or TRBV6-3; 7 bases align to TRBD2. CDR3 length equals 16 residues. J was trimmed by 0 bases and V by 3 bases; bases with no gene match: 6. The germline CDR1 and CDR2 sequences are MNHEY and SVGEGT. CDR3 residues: CASSYVSGESTDTQYF. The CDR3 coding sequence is TGTGCCAGCAGTTATGTAAGCGGGGAAAGCACAGATACGCAGTATTTT.

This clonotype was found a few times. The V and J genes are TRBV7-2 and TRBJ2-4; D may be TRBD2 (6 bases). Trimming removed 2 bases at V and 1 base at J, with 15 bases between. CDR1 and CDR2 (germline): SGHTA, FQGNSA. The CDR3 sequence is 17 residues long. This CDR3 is CASSLMGLLGAKNIQYF. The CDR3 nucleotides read TGTGCCAGCAGCTTAATGGGACTGCTCGGCGCCAAAAACATTCAGTACTTC.

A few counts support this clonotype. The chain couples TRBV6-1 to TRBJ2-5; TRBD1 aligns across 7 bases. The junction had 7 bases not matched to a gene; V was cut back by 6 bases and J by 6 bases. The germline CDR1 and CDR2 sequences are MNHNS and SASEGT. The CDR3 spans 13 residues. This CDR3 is CASSLTGDKTQYF. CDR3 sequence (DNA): TGTGCCAGCAGCCTTACAGGGGACAAGACCCAGTACTTC.

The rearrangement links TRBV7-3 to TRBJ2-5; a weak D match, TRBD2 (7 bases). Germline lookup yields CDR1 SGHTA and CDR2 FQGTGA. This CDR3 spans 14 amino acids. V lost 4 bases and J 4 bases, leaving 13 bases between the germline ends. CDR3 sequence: CASSSGGFGETQYF. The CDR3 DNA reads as TGTGCCAGCAGCTCGGGGGGCTTTGGAGAGACCCAGTACTTC.

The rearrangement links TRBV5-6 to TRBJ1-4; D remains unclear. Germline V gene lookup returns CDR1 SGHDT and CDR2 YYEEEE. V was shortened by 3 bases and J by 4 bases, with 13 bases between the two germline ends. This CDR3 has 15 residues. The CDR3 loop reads CASSSPKGGNEKLFF. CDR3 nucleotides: TGTGCCAGCAGCTCGCCGAAGGGCGGTAATGAAAAACTGTTTTTT.

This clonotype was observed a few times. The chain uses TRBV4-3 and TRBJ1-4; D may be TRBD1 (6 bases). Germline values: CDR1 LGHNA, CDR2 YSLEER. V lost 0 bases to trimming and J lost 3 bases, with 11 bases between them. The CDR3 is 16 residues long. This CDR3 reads CASSQDMGHPNEKLFF. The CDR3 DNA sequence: TGCGCCAGCAGCCAAGATATGGGACACCCTAATGAAAAACTGTTTTTT.

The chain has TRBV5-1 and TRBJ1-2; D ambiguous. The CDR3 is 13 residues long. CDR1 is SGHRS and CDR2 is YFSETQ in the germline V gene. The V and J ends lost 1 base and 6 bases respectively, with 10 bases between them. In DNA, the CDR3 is TGCGCCAGCAGCTTGCCGACCGAGGATGGCTACACCTTC. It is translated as CASSLPTEDGYTF.

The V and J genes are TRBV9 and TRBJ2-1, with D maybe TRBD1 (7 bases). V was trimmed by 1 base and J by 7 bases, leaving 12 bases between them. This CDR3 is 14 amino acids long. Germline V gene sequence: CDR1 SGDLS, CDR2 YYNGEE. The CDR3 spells CASSVSGGWNEQFF. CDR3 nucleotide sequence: TGTGCCAGCAGCGTATCAGGGGGGTGGAATGAGCAGTTCTTC.

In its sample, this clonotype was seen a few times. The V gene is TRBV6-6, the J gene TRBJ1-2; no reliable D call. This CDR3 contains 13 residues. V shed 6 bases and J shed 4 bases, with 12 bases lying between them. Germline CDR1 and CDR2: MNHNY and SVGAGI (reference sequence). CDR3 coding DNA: TGTGCCAGCAGCTTGGACGAGAGCTATGGCTACACCTTC. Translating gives CASSLDESYGYTF.

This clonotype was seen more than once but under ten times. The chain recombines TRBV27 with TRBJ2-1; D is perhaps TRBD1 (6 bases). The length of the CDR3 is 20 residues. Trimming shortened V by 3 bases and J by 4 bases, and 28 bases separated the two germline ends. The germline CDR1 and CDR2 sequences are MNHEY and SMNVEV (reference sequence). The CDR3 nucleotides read TGTGCCAGCAGTTTGGAGGAGGATGACAGGACTTACCTCGGGTACAATGAGCAGTTCTTC. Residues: CASSLEEDDRTYLGYNEQFF.

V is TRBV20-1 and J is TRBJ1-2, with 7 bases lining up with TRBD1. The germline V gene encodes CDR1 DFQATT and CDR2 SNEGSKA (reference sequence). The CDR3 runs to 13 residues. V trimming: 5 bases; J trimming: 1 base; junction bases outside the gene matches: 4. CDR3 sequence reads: CSASDRVNYGYTF. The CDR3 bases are TGCAGTGCTTCCGACAGGGTTAACTATGGCTACACCTTC.

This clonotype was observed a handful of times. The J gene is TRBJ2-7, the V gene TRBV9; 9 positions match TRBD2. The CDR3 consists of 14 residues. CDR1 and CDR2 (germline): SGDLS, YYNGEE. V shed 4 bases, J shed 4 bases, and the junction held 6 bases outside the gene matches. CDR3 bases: TGTGCCAGCAGCCCTAGCGGGGTCCTATACGAGCAGTACTTC. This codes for CASSPSGVLYEQYF.

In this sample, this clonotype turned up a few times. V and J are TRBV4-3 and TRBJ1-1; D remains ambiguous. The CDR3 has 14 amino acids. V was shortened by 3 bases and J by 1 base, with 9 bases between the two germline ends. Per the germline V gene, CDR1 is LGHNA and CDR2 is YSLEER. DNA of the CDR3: TGCGCCAGCAGCCAGTCACGGCCGAACACTGAAGCTTTCTTT. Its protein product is CASSQSRPNTEAFF.

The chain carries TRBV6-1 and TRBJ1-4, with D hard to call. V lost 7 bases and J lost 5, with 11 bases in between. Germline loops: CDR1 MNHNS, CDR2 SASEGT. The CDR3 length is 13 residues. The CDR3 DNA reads TGTGCCAGCAAGACGGGCAGGAATGAAAAACTGTTTTTT. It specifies CASKTGRNEKLFF.

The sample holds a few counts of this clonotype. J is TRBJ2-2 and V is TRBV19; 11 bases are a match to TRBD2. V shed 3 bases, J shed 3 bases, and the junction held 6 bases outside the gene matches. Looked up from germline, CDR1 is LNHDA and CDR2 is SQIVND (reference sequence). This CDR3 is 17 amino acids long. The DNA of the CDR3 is TGTGCCAGTAGTATCGGCCTAGCGGGGGGATACACCGGGGAGCTGTTTTTT. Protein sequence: CASSIGLAGGYTGELFF.

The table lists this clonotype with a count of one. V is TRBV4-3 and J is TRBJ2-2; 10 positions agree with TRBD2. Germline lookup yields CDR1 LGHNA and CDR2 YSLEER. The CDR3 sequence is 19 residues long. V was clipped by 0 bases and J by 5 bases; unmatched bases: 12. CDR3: CASSQEAGGLLPGTGELFF. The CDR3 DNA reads TGCGCCAGCAGCCAAGAAGCGGGGGGGCTGTTACCGGGGACCGGGGAGCTGTTTTTT.

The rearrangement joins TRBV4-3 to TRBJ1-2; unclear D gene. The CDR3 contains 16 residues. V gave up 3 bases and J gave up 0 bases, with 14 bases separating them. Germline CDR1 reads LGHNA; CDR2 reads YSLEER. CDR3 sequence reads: CASSQELATPNYGYTF. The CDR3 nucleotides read TGCGCCAGCAGCCAGGAGCTCGCAACTCCTAACTATGGCTACACCTTC.

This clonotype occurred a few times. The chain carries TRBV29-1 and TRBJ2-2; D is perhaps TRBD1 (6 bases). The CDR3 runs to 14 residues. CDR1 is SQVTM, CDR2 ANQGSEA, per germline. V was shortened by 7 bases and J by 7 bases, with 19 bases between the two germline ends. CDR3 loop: CSGWDTSSYGELFF. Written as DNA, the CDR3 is TGCAGCGGGTGGGACACCTCCTCATACGGGGAGCTGTTTTTT.

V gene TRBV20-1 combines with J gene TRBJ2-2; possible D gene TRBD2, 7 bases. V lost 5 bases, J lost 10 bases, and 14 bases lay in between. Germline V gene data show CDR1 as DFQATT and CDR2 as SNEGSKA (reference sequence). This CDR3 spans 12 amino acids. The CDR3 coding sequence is TGCAGTGCTGCAAGGGGGGGAGAGGAGCTGTTTTTT. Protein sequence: CSAARGGEELFF.

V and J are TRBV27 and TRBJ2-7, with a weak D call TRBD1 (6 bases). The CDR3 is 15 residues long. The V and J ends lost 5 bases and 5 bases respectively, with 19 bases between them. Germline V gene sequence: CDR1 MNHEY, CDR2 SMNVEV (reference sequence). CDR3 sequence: CASSLGQKKRNEQYF. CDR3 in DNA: TGTGCCAGCAGTCTAGGACAGAAAAAGCGTAACGAGCAGTACTTC.

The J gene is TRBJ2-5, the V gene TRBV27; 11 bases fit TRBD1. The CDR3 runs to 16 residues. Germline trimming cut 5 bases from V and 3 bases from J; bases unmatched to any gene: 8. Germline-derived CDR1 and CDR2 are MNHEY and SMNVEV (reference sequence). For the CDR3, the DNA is TGTGCCAGCAGTACCCGGACAGGGGGCATGGAAGAGACCCAGTACTTC. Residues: CASSTRTGGMEETQYF.

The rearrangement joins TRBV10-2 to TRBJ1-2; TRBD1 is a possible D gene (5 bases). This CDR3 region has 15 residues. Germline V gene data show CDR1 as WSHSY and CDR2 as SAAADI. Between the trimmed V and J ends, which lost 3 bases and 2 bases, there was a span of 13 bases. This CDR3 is CASSEGPGENYGYTF. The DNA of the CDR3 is TGCGCCAGCAGTGAAGGGCCGGGGGAGAACTATGGCTACACCTTC.

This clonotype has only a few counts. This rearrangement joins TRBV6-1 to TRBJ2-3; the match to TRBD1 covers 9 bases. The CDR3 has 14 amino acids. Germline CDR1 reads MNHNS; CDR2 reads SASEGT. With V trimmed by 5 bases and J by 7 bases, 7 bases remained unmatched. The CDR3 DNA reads TGTGCCAGCAGTCCCCAACAGGGGGCGAATACGCAGTATTTT. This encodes CASSPQQGANTQYF.

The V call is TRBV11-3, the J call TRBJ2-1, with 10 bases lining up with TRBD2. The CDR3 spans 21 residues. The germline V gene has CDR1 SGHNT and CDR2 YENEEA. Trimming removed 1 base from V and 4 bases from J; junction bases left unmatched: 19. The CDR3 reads CASSLVGRESGGATLYNEQFF. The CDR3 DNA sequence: TGTGCCAGCAGCTTAGTCGGTAGGGAGAGCGGGGGGGCCACTCTGTACAATGAGCAGTTCTTC. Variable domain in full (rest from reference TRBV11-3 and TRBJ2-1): EAGVVQSPRYKIIEKKQPVAFWCNPISGHNTLYWYLQNLGQGPELLIRYENEEAVDDSQLPKDRFSAERLKGVDSTLKIQPAELGDSAVYLCASSLVGRESGGATLYNEQFFGPGTRLTVL.

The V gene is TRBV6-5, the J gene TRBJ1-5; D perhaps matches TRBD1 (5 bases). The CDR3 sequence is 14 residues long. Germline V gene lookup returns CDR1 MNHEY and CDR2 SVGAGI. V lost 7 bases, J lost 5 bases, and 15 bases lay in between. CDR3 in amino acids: CASTLLGGDQPQHF. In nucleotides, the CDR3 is TGTGCCAGCACCTTACTCGGGGGAGATCAGCCCCAGCATTTT.

The DNA of the CDR3 is TGTGCCAGCAGCTTAGTATCCCTAGCGGGGTCCCTAGGGGAGCAGTACTTC. Protein product: CASSLVSLAGSLGEQYF. The chain is built from TRBV7-8 and TRBJ2-7; 9 positions match TRBD2. The CDR3 is made up of 17 amino acids. Germline lookup yields CDR1 SGHVS and CDR2 FQNEAQ. J was trimmed by 7 bases and V by 1 base; bases with no gene match: 14.

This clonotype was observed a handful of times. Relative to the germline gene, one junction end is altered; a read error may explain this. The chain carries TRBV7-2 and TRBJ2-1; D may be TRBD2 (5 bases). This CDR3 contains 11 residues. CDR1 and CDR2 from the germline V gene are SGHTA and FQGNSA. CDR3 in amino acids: CASSLMGTSYF. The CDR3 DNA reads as TGTGCCAGCAGCTTAATGGGAACTAGTTACTTC. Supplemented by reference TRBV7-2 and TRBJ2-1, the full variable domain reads GAGVSQSPSNKVTEKGKDVELRCDPISGHTALYWYRQSLGQGLEFLIYFQGNSAPDKSGLPSDRFSAERTGGSVSTLTIQRTQQEDSAVYLCASSLMGTSYFGPGTRLTVL.

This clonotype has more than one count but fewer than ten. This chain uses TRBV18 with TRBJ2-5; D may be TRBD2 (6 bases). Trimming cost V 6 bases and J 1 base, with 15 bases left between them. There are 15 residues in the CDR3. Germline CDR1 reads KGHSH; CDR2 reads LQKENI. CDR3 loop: CASSPRGGPQETQYF. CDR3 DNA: TGTGCCAGCTCCCCCCGGGGAGGTCCCCAAGAGACCCAGTACTTC.

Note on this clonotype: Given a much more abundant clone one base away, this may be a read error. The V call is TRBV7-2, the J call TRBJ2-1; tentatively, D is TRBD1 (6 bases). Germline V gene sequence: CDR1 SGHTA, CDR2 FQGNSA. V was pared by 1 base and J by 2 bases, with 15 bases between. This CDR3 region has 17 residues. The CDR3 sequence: CASSLVQGHLTYNEQFF. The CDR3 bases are TGTGCCAGCAGCTTAGTCCAGGGACACTTAACCTACAATGAGCAGTTCTTC.

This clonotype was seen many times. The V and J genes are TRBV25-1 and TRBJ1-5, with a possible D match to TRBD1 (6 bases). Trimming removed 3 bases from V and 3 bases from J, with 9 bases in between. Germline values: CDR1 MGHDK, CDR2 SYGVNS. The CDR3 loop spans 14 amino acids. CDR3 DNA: TGTGCCAGCAGTGACGGACAGAACAATCAGCCCCAGCATTTT. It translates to CASSDGQNNQPQHF.

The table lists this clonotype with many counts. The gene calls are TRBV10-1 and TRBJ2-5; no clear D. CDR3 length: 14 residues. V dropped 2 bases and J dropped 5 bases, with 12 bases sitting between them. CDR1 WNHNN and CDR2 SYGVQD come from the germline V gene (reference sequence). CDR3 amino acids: CASSEGSKAETQYF. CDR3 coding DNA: TGCGCCAGCAGTGAGGGCTCAAAGGCGGAGACCCAGTACTTC.